This T cell receptor (beta chain) was recovered during a study of spatial heterogeneity in lung cancer. Study summary: More beta-chain than alpha-chain sequences were consistently detected. TCR and UMI combinations that were unique each appeared, on average, more than ten times in raw reads.

General study points: Detection of ubiquitous tumor TCRs in blood was higher at resection than follow-up.

This clonotype was recorded at least ten times. Its antigen is not known. Single TCR cDNA molecules each had their own unique molecular identifier. MiXCR was run by TCRdb on the 5' RACE reads, yielding one entry per CDR3 protein. This sample carries about 38,000 distinct CDR3 sequences, roughly 4.9% of them seen once, and the ten largest clones take roughly 27%. There are 15 residues in the CDR3. After removal of 10 bases from V and 1 base from J, the junction contained 10 bases not matched to a gene. Germline CDR1 is ENHRY and CDR2 is SYGVKD. Time point defined: sample taken at primary tumor resection.

Sequencing was performed on PBMCs, taken at surgery. The J gene is TRBJ2-4, the V gene TRBV10-3, with TRBD1 matching 7 bases. The sequence was collected from a female donor with early-stage non-small cell lung cancer. CDR3 DNA sequence: TGTGCCACTGTTAACGACAGGGCGGCCAAAAACATTCAGTACTTC. Translating gives CATVNDRAAKNIQYF.